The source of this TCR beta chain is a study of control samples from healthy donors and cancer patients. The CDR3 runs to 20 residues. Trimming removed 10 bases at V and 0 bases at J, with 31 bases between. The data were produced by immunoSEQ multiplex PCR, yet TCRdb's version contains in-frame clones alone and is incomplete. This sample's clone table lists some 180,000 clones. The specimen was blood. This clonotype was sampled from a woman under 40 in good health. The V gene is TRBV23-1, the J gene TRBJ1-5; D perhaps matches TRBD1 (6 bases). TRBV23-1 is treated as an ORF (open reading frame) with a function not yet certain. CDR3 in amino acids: CATPQPLLGHPILSNQPQHF. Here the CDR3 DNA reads TGCGCCACTCCCCAACCCCTTCTGGGACACCCTATTCTTAGCAATCAGCCCCAGCATTTT.